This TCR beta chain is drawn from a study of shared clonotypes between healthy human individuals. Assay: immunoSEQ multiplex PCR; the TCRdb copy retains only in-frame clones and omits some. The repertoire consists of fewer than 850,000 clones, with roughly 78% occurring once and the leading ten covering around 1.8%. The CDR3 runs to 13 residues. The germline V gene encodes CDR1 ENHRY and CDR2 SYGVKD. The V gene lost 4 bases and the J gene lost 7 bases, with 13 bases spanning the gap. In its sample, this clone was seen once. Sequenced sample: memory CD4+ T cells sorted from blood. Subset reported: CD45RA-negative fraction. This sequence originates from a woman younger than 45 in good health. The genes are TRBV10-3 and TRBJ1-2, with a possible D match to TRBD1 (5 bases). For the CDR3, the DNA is TGTGCCATCAGTGGCGCCGGGACGACTGGCTACACCTTC. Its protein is CAISGAGTTGYTF.